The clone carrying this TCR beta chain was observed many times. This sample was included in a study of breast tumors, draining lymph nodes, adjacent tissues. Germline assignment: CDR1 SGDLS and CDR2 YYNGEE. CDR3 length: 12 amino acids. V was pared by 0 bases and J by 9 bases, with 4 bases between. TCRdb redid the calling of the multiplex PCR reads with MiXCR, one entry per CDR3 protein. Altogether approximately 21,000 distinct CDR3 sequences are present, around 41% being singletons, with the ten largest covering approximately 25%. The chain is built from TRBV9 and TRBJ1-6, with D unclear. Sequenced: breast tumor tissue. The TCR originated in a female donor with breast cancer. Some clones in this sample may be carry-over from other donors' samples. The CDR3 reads CASSVGVSPLHF. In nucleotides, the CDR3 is TGTGCCAGCAGCGTAGGGGTTTCACCCCTCCACTTT. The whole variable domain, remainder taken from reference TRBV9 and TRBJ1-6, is DSGVTQTPKHLITATGQRVTLRCSPRSGDLSVYWYQQSLDQGLQFLIQYYNGEERAKGNILERFSAQQFPDLHSELNLSSLELGDSALYFCASSVGVSPLHFGNGTRLTVT.